The entry below gives a single T cell receptor (beta chain) sequence along with its context. This clonotype came up a few times. Its specific antigen is unknown. Within one base of it there is no much larger clone, and no base qualities were kept. V trim: 4 bases; J trim: 0 bases; unmatched bases: 5. There are 15 amino acids in the CDR3, from cysteine to phenylalanine inclusive. Only the CDR3 region is kept as DNA, spanning 45 bases read in frame from base 1. Reading the germline V gene (reference sequence) gives CDR1 DFQATT and CDR2 SNEGSKA. This sample is part of a study of T-cell memory formation after mild COVID-19 (dated by TCRdb to the early 2020s). Describing the broader study: TCR sequence clusters from the two donors were found to be largely donor specific. Two young, previously healthy adult volunteers made up the cohort, one male and one female. T-cell clones expanding and contracting after mild COVID-19 in a couple of donors were tracked by longitudinal TCRalpha and TCRbeta repertoire sequencing. The study at large found these results: The detection of some responding clones in pre-infection memory suggests that pre-existing cross-reactive memory T cells joined the SARS-CoV-2 response. Whether the second-wave clones peaking on day 37 were SARS-CoV-2 specific was not confirmed. Contracting CD4+ clones turned up mainly in the CM and EM memory subsets, whereas EMRA was where CD8+ clones were enriched. Clones that contracted from day 15 to 85 showed balanced CD4/CD8 phenotypes, whereas a second wave of clones that expanded from day 15 to 37 leaned towards CD4+. The study covered only a couple of mild cases, and larger cohorts including severe cases with pre-infection samples were considered necessary.

Ficoll-Paque density gradient centrifugation was the method used to isolate PBMCs. The sequencing machine was an Illumina NovaSeq 6000. TCRalpha and TCRbeta cDNA libraries were built by 5'RACE with constant-segment primers, adding sample barcodes and unique molecular identifiers. Trizol reagent was used to extract RNA from every sample. Libraries were amplified in two PCR steps, with a second sample barcode and Illumina TruSeq adapters added in the second step. Libraries were sequenced on an Illumina NovaSeq with 2 x 150 bp paired-end reads. The authors' pipeline ran thus. Demultiplexing of reads and collapsing into UMI-guided consensus sequences were performed with migec v1.2.7. Using mixcr v2.1.11, UMI consensuses were aligned to TRA and TRB V and J templates and then assembled into clonotypes. Expanded or contracted clonotypes were those called significant by both edgeR and NoisET, with noise models trained on biological replicates. For edgeR calls, the cutoffs were a false discovery rate-adjusted p below 0.01 and a log2 fold-change threshold of 1. PCA with hierarchical clustering of max-normalized trajectories of the 1000 most abundant clonotypes was used as exploratory dynamics analysis. Separately sequenced CD4+ and CD8+ repertoires were used to assign the CD4 or CD8 phenotype of responding clones. TCRdb trimmed public reads at Q25 via fastp, called clones via MiXCR and kept in-frame beta chains. Each entry is one CDR3 protein sequence, shown with its most common DNA and genes. TCRdb's processing, not the authors', yielded these V and J calls. The sample data list roughly 130,000 distinct CDR3 sequences, and about 6% of these were observed just once. The top ten constitute 2% to 2.5% of the sample.

This receptor was identified in an adult woman who had mild COVID-19 (a few samples of this study predate the infection). The sample titles of this study are shuffled in the database, so cell type and time point are left out; the donor was told from shared clones. Sequencing was carried out using PBMCs or a T cell subset sorted from them (not recorded which). Here the chain combines TRBV20-1 and TRBJ2-1, with 8 bases matching TRBD1. The encoded CDR3 is CSAMQGASSYNEQFF. The DNA is as follows: TGCAGTGCTATGCAGGGGGCATCCTCCTACAATGAGCAGTTCTTC.